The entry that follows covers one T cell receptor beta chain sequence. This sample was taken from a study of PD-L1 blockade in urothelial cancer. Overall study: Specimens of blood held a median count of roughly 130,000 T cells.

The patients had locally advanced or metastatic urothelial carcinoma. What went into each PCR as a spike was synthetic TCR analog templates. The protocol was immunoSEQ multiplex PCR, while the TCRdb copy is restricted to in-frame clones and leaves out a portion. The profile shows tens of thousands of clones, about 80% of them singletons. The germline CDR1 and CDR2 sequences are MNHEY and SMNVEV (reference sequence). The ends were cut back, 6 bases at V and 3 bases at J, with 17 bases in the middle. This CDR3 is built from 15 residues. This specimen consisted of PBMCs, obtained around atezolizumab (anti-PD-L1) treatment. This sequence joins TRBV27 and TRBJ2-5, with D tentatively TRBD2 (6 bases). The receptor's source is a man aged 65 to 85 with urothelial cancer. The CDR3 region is CASSPPPGLKETQYF. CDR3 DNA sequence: TGTGCCAGCAGCCCCCCCCCGGGACTTAAAGAGACCCAGTACTTC.